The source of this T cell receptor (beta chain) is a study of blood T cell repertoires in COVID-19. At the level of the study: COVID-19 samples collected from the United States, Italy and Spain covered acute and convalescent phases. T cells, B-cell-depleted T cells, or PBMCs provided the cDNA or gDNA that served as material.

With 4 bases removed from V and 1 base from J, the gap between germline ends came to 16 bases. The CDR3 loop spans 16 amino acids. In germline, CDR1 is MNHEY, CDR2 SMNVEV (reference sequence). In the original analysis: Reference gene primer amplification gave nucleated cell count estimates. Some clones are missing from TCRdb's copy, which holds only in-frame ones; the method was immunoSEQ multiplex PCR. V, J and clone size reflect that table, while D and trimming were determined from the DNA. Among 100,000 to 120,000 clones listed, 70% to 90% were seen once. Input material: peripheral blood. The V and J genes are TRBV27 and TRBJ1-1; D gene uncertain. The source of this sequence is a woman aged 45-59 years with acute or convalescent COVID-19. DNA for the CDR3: TGTGCCAGCAGTTCCCCCCCGGGCGGAGGGAACACTGAAGCTTTCTTT. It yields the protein CASSSPPGGGNTEAFF.